The source of this TCR beta chain is a study of T-cell reconstitution after alpha-beta-depleted transplantation in children (dated by TCRdb to 2015 to 2016). Context from the whole study: Using TCR repertoire profiling, the study quantitatively followed how T-cell immune reconstitution unfolded in children after TCRalphabeta/CD19-depleted allogeneic hematopoietic cell transplantation.

Overall study outcomes, separate from this receptor: Apparently early alphabetaT-cell count recovery about two months after transplant reportedly relied on only several hundred rapidly expanded clones derived from non-depleted graft cells. Over the following months the frequencies of hyperexpanded clones went down, and after one year T-cell counts and TCRbeta diversity were mostly credited to newly produced T cells. In some patients, the high TCRbeta diversity seen at day 60 was put down to recipient T cells and intrathymic progenitors that had survived conditioning.

The library came from PCR. Sequencing instrument: Illumina HiSeq 2500. TCR library preparation used molecular barcoding, with unique molecular identifiers applied to normalize quantification of the TCRbeta repertoire. TCRdb applied fastp at Q25 and MiXCR to the public reads, then kept only in-frame beta chains. CDR3 protein sequences are deduplicated, and each keeps its most common genes and DNA. A total of about 900,000 distinct CDR3 sequences appear in this sample, roughly 31% of them only once. The top ten constitute 25% to 35% of the sample. There are 15 amino acids in the CDR3, from cysteine to phenylalanine inclusive. Only the CDR3 part of the read is kept: 45 bases, read in frame from the first base. Trimming takes 3 bases from V and 0 bases from J, and the germline ends sit 11 bases apart. Reading the germline V gene gives CDR1 SNHLY and CDR2 FYNNEI. The sample's treatment or condition label is to be understood as: allogeneic hematopoietic cell transplantation with graft depleted of TCRalphabeta T cells and CD19 B cells. The children who served as transplant recipients had been given grafts of TCRalphabeta/CD19-depleted allogeneic hematopoietic cells.

Remarks on this clonotype: It lacks a known antigen. No base quality information exists; no much larger clone differs at one position.

Recombination joined TRBV2 with TRBJ2-5, with an unclear D gene assignment. The input for sequencing was PBMCs, mostly from graft donor cells, taken 360 days after TCRalphabeta/CD19-depleted stem cell transplant. This receptor was identified in a boy under three years old who had a stem cell transplant for SCID, so the T cells may come from the graft donor. The encoded CDR3 is CASSDDGRYQETQYF. The DNA reads as follows: TGTGCCAGCAGTGACGACGGACGCTACCAAGAGACCCAGTACTTC.